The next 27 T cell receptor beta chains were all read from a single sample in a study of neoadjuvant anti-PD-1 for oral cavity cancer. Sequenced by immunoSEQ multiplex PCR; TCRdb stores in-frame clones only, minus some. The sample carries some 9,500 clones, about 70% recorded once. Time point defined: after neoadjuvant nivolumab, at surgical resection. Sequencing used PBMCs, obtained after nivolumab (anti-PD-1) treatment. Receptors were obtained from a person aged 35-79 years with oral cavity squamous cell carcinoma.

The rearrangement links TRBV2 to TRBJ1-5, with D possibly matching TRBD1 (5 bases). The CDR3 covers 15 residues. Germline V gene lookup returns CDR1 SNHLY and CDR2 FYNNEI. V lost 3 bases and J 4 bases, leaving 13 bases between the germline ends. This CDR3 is CASSDRDGGNQPQHF. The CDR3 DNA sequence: TGTGCCAGCAGTGACCGGGACGGCGGGAATCAGCCCCAGCATTTT. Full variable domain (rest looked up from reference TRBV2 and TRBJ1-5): EPEVTQTPSHQVTQMGQEVILRCVPISNHLYFYWYRQILGQKVEFLVSFYNNEISEKSEIFDDQFSVERPDGSNFTLKIRSTKLEDSAMYFCASSDRDGGNQPQHFGDGTRLSIL.

CDR3 DNA: TGTGCCAGCAGCTTAGGGGCGGATTCACCCCTCCACTTT. This gives the protein CASSLGADSPLHF. The chain employs TRBV11-3 and TRBJ1-6; D gene uncertain. There are 13 residues in the CDR3. Germline CDR1 reads SGHNT; CDR2 reads YENEEA. The V end was cut by 1 base, the J end by 8 bases, with 6 bases between.

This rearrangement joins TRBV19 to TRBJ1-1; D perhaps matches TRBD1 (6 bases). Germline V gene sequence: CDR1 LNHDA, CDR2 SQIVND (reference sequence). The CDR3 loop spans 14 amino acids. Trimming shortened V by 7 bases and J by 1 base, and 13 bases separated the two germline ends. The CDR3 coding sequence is TGTGCCAGTACCAGGGGTAATCGGAACACTGAAGCTTTCTTT. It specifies CASTRGNRNTEAFF.

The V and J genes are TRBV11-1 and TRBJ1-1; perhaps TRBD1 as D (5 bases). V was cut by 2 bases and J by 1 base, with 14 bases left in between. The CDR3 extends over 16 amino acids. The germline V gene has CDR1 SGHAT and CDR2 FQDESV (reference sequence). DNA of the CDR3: TGTGCCAGCAGCTTAATATTCGGGGGTAAGAACACTGAAGCTTTCTTT. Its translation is CASSLIFGGKNTEAFF.

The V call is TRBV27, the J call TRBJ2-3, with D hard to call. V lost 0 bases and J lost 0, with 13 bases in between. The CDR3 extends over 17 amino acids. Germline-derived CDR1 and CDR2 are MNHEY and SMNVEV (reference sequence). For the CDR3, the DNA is TGTGCCAGCAGTTTATCGGTGAATGGATTCAGCACAGATACGCAGTATTTT. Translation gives CASSLSVNGFSTDTQYF.

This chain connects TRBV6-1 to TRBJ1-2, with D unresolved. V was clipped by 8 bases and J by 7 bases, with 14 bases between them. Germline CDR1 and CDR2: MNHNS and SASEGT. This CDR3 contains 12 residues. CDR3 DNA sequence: TGTGCCAGCGTGAGGACCTTTAGTGGCTACACCTTC. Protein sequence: CASVRTFSGYTF.

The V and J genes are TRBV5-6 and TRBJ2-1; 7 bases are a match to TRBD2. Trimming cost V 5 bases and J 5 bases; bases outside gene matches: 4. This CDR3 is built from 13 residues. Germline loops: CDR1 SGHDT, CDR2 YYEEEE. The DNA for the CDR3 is TGTGCCAGCAGGACACTAGCGAACAATGAGCAGTTCTTC. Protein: CASRTLANNEQFF.

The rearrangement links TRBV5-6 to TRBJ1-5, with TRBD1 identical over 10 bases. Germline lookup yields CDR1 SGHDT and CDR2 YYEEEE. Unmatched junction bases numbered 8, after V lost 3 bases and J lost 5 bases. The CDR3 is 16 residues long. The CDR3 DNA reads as TGTGCCAGCAGCTCTCAGGACAGGGGGTCTTATCAGCCCCAGCATTTT. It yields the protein CASSSQDRGSYQPQHF.

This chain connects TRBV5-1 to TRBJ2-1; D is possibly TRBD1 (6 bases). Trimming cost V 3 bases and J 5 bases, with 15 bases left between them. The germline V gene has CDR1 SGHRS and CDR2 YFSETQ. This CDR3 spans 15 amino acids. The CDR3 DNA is TGCGCCAGCAGCTGGACTGGAGGACAGAACAATGAGCAGTTCTTC. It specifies CASSWTGGQNNEQFF. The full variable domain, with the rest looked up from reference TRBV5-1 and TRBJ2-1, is KAGVTQTPRYLIKTRGQQVTLSCSPISGHRSVSWYQQTPGQGLQFLFEYFSETQRNKGNFPGRFSGRQFSNSRSEMNVSTLELGDSALYLCASSWTGGQNNEQFFGPGTRLTVL.

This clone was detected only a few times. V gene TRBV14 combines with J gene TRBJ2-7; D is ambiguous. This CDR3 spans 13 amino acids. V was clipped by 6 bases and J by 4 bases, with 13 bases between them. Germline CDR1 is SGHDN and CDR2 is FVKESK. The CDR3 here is CASSLSPPYEQYF. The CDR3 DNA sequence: TGTGCCAGCAGTCTTTCTCCCCCTTACGAGCAGTACTTC.

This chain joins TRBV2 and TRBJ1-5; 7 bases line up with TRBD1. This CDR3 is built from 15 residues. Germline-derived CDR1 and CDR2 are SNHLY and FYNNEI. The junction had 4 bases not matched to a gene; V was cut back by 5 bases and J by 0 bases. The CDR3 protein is CASSKTGNSNQPQHF. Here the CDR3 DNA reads TGTGCCAGCAGTAAGACAGGGAATAGCAATCAGCCCCAGCATTTT. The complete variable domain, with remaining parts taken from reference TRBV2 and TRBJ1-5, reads EPEVTQTPSHQVTQMGQEVILRCVPISNHLYFYWYRQILGQKVEFLVSFYNNEISEKSEIFDDQFSVERPDGSNFTLKIRSTKLEDSAMYFCASSKTGNSNQPQHFGDGTRLSIL.

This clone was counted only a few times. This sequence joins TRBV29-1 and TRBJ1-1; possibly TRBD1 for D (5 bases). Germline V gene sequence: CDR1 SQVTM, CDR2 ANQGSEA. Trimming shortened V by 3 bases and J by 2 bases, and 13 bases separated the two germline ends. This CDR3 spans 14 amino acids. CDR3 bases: TGCAGCGTTGATGGGACGGACCGAAACACTGAAGCTTTCTTT. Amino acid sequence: CSVDGTDRNTEAFF.

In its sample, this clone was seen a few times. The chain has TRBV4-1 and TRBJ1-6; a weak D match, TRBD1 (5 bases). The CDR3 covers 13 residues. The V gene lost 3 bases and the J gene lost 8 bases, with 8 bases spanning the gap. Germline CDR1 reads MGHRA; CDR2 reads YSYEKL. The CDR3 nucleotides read TGCGCCAGCAGCCATCTAGGGGATTCACCCCTCCACTTT. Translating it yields CASSHLGDSPLHF.

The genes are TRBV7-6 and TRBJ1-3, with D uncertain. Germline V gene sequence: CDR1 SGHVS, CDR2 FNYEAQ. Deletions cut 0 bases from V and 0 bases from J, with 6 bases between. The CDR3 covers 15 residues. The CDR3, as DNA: TGTGCCAGCAGCTTAGCGTTGAGCTCTGGAAACACCATATATTTT. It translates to CASSLALSSGNTIYF.

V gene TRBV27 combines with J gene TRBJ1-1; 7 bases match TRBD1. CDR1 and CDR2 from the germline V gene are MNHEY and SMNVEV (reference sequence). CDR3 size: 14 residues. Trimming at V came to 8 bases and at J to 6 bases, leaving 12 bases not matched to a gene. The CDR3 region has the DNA TGTGCCAGCGCCCCTCAACAGGGGAAGGCTGAAGCTTTCTTT. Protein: CASAPQQGKAEAFF.

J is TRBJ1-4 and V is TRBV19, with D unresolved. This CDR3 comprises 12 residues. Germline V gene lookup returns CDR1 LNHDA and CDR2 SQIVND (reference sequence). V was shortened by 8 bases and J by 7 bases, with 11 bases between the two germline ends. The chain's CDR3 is CASSRGGEKLFF. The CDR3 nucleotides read TGTGCCAGTTCCCGGGGTGGTGAAAAACTGTTTTTT.

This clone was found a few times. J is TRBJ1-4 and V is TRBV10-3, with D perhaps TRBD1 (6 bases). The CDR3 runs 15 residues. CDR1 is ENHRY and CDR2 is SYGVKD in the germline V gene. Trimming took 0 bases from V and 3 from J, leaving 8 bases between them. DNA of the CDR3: TGTGCCATCAGTGAGTCGGGGGGCCCTAATGAAAAACTGTTTTTT. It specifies CAISESGGPNEKLFF.

This CDR3 reads CASSRNTGGDQPQHF. CDR3 DNA: TGTGCCAGCAGCCGTAACACAGGGGGCGATCAGCCCCAGCATTTT. V gene TRBV11-2 combines with J gene TRBJ1-5; TRBD1 matches at 9 bases. The junction had 7 bases not matched to a gene; V was cut back by 5 bases and J by 5 bases. The germline V gene encodes CDR1 SGHAT and CDR2 FQNNGV. The CDR3 loop spans 15 amino acids.

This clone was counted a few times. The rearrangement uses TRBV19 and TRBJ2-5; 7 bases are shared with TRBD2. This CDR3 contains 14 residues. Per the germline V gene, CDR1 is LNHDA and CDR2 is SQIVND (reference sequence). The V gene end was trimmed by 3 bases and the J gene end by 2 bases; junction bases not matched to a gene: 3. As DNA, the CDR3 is TGTGCCAGTAGTATTACTAGCGCTCAAGAGACCCAGTACTTC. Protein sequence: CASSITSAQETQYF.

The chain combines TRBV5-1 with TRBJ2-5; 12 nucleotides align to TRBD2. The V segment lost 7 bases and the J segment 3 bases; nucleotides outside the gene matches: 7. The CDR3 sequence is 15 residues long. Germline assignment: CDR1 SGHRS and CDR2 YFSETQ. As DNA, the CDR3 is TGCGCCAGCGTACTAGCGGGGGGCCCTGAAGAGACCCAGTACTTC. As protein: CASVLAGGPEETQYF.

CDR3 DNA sequence: TGTGCCAGCAGCCAAGATCATAGCCAGGGACCCACCGGGGAGCTGTTTTTT. Protein sequence: CASSQDHSQGPTGELFF. The rearrangement uses TRBV4-2 and TRBJ2-2; D may match TRBD1 or TRBD2 (5 bases each). Deletions cut 0 bases from V and 4 bases from J, with 15 bases between. Germline values: CDR1 LGHNA, CDR2 YNFKEQ. This CDR3 region has 17 residues.

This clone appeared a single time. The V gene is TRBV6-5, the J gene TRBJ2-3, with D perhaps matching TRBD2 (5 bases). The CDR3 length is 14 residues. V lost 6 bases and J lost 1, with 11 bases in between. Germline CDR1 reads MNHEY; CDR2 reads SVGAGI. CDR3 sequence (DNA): TGTGCCAGCAGCCCCGGGCGGGGCACAGATACGCAGTATTTT. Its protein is CASSPGRGTDTQYF.

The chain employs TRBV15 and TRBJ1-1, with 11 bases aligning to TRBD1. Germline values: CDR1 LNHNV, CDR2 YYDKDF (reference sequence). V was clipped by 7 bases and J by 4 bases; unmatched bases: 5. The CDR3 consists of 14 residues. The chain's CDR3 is CATNLGQGATEAFF. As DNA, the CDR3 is TGTGCCACCAACCTCGGACAGGGGGCCACTGAAGCTTTCTTT.

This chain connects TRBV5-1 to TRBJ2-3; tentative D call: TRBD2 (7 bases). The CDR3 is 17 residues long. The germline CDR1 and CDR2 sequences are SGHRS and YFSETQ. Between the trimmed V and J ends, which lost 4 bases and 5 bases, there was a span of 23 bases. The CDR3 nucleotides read TGCGCCAGCAGCCCCGATCTGCCTGTGGGAGGGGGAGATACGCAGTATTTT. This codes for CASSPDLPVGGGDTQYF.

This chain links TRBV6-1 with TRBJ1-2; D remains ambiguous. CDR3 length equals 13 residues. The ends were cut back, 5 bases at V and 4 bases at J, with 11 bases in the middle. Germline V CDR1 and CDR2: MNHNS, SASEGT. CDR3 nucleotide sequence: TGTGCCAGCAGTCTTGAAAGGCTCTATGGCTACACCTTC. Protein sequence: CASSLERLYGYTF.

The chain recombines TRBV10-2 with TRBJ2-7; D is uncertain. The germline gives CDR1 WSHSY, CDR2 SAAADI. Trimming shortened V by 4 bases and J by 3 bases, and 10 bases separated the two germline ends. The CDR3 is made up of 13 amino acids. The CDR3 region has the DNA TGCGCCAGCAGTGCCGGACCTTTCTACGAGCAGTACTTC. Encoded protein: CASSAGPFYEQYF.

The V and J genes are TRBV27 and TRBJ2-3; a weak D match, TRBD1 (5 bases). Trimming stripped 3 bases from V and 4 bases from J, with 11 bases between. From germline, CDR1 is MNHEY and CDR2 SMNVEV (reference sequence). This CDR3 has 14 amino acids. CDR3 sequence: CASSLGLPADTQYF. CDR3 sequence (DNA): TGTGCCAGCAGTTTGGGGCTGCCGGCAGATACGCAGTATTTT.